This T cell receptor (beta chain) was identified during a study of blood T cell repertoires in COVID-19. About the study: Donors in the United States, Italy and Spain gave samples during acute or convalescent COVID-19. Sample material is recorded as cDNA or gDNA derived from T cells, B-cell-depleted T cells, or PBMCs.

There are 13 residues in the CDR3. V was pared by 5 bases and J by 0 bases, with 7 bases between. Methods used by the authors: Quantification of nucleated cells was approximated via reference gene primer amplification. Only in-frame clones appear in the TCRdb table, and some are missing; sequencing was by immunoSEQ multiplex PCR. V, J and clone size are those of that table, while D and trimming were read from the DNA. This sample has some 58,000 clones, with over 75% found just once. The source of this sequence is a human donor in a cohort sampled during active COVID-19. Material: peripheral blood. The V call is TRBV12-3 or TRBV12-4, the J call TRBJ2-5; D is possibly TRBD1 (6 bases). CDR3 DNA sequence: TGTGCCAGCAGTACAGGGTACCAAGAGACCCAGTACTTC. Amino acid sequence: CASSTGYQETQYF.